This TCR beta chain was profiled in a study of blood T cell repertoires in COVID-19. The germline V gene encodes CDR1 SGDLS and CDR2 YYNGEE. This CDR3 contains 13 residues. Trimming took off 4 bases at V and 5 bases at J, with 9 bases between the two ends. Participants, about 18 to 90 years old, spanned 24 US areas. Sequenced by immunoSEQ multiplex PCR; TCRdb stores in-frame clones only, minus some. The sample yields hundreds of thousands of clones, roughly 85% seen once. The TCR sequence derives from a woman under 30 with acute COVID-19. Sequenced input: PBMCs or T cells enriched from blood (not recorded which). The chain employs TRBV9 and TRBJ2-2; D may be TRBD2 (5 bases). The CDR3 coding sequence is TGTGCCAGCAGCCCCCGGGGAACCGGGGAGCTGTTTTTT. Its protein is CASSPRGTGELFF.